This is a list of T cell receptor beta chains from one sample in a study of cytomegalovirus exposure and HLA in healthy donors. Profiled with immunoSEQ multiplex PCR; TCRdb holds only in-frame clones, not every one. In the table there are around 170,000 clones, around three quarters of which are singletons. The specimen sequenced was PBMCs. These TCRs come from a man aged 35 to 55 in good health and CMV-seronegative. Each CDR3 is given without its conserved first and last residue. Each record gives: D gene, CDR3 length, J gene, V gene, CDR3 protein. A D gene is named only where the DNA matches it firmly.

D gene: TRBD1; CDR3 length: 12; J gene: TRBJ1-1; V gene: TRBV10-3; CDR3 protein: ATLRTGANTEAF
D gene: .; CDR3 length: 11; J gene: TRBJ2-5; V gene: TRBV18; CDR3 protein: ASLDRSQETQY
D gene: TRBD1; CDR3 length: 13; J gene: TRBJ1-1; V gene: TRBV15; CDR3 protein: ATSRGTGGGTEAF
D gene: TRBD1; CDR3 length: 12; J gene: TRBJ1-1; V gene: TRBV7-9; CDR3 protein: ASSPGQGDTEAF
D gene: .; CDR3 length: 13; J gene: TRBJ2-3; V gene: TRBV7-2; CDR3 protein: ASSLAQERADTQY
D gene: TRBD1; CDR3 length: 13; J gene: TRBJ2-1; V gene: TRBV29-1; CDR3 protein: SVGARQGFRNEQF
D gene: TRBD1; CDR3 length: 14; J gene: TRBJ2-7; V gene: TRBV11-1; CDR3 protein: ASSFVGRTGNHEQY
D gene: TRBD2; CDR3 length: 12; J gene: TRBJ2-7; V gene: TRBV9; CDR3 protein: ASSPSGASYEQY
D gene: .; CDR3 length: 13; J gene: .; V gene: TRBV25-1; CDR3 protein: ASSERDLGIHEQY
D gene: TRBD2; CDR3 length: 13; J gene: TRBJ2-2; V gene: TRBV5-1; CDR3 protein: ASSLAGGRTGELF
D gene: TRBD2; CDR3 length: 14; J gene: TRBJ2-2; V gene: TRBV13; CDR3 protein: ASSGPSGGLTGELF
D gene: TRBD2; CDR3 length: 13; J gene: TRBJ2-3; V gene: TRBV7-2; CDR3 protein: ASSLDSGGGDTQY
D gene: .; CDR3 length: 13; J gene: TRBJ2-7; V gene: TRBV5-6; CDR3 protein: ASSQPRAVSYEQY
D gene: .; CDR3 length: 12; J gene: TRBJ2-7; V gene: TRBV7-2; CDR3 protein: ASTNGALHHEQY
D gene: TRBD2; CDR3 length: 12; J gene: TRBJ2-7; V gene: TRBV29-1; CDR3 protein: SVEGGGAYNEQY
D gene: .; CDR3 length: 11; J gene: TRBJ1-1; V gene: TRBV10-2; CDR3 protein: ASSRRGDTEAF
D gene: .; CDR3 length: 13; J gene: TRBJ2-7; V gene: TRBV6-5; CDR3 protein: ASSYSIVGSYEQY
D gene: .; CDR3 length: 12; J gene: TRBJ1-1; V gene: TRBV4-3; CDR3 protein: ASSYLQFGTEAF
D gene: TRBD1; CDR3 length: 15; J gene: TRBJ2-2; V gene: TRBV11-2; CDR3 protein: ASSPRPGQGTPGELF
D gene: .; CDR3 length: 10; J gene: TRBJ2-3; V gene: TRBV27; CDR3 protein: ASPFVADTQY
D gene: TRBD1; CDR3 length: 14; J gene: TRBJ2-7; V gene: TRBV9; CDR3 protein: ASSGASGTGVYEQY
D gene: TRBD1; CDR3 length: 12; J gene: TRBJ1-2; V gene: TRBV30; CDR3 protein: AWSGDRGSYGYT
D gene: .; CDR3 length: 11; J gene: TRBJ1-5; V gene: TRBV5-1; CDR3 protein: ASSPQGDQPQH
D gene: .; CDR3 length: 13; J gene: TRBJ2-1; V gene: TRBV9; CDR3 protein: ASSASSWSGDEQF
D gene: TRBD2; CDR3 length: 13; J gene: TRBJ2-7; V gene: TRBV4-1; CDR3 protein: ASSQGGLAGDEQY
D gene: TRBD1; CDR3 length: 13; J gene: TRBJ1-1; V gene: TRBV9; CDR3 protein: ASSPHGTGVTEAF
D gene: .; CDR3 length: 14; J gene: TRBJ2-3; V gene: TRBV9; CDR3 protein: ASSPGVLASTDTQY
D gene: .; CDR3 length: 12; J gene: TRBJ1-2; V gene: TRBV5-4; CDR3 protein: ASSPAGREYGYT
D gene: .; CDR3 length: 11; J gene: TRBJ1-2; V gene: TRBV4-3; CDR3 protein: ASSQLGGYGYT
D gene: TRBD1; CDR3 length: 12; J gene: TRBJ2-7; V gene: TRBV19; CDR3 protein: ASSGGQGMDEQY
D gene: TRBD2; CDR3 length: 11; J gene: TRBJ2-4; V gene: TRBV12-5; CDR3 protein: ASGLAEAGGEY
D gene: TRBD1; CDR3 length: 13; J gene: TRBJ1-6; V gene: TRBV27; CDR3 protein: ASTRQGLNNSPLH
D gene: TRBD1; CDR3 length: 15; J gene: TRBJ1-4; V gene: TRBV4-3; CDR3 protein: ASSSSAGGHTNEKLF
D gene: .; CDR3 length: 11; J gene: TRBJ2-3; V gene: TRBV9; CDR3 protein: ASSVAGRDTQY
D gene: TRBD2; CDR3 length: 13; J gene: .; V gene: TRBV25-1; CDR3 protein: ASSEWAGGSYEQY
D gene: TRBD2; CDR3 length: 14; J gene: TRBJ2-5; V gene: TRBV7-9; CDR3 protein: ASSPLARREGETQY
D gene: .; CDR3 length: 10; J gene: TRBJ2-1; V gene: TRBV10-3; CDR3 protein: AISGRLGEQF
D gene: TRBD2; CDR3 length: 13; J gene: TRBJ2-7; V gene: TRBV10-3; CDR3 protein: AISASSGGPYEQY
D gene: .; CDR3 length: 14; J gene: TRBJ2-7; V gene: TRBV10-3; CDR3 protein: AISESAGQSIYEQY
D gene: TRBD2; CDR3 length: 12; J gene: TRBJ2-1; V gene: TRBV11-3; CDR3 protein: ASSLVLADNEQF
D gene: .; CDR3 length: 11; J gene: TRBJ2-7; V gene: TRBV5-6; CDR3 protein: ASSLGRSYEQY